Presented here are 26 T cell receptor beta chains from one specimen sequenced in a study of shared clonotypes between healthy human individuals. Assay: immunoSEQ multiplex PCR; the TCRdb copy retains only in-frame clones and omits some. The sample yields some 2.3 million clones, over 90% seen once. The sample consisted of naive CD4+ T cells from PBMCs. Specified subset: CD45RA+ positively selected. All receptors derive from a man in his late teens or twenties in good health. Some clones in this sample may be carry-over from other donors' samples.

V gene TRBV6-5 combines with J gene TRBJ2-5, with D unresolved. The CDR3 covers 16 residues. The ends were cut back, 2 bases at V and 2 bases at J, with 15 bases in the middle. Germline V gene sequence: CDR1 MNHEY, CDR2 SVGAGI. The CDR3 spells CASSYLGRVGQETQYF. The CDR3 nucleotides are TGTGCCAGCAGTTACCTCGGTAGGGTTGGGCAAGAGACCCAGTACTTC.

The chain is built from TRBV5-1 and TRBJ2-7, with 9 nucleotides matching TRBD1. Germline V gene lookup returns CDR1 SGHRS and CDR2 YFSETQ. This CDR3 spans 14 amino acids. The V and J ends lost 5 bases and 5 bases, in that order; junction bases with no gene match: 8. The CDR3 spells CASRSGTGSHEQYF. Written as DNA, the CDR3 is TGCGCCAGCAGGTCCGGGACAGGGAGCCACGAGCAGTACTTC.

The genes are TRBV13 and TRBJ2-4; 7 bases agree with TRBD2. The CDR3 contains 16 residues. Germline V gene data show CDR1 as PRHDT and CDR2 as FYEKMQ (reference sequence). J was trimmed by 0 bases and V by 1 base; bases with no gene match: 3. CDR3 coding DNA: TGTGCCAGCAGCTTAGCCGCGGGGGTAGCCAAAAACATTCAGTACTTC. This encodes CASSLAAGVAKNIQYF.

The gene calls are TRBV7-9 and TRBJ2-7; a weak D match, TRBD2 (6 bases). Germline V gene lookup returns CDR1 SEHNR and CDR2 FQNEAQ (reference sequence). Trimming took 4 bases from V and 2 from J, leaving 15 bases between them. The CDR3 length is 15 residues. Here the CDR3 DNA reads TGTGCCAGCAGCTGGGCCTCAGGGAGGACCTACGAGCAGTACTTC. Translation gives CASSWASGRTYEQYF.

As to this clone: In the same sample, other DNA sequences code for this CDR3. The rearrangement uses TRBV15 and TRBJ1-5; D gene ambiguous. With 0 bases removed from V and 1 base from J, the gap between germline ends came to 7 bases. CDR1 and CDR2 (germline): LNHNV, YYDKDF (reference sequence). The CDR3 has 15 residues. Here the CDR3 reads CATSRDLGSNQPQHF. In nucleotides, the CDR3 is TGTGCCACCAGCAGAGATCTGGGGAGCAATCAGCCCCAGCATTTT.

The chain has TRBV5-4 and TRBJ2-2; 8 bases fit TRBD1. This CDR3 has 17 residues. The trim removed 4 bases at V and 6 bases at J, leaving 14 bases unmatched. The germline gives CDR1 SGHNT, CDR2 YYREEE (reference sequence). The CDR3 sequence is CASSDSLQGVSSGELFF. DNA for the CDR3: TGTGCCAGCAGCGACAGCCTACAGGGGGTATCGTCCGGGGAGCTGTTTTTT.

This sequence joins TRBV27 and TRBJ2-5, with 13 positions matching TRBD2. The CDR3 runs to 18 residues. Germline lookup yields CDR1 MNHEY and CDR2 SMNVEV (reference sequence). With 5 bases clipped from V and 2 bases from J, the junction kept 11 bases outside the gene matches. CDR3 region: CASSLTMGLAGIQETQYF. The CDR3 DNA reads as TGTGCCAGCAGTCTAACCATGGGACTAGCGGGGATACAAGAGACCCAGTACTTC.

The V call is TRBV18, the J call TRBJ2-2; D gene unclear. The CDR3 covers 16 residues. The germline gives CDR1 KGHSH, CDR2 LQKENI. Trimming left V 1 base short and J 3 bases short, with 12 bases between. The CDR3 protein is CASSPQGGMDTGELFF. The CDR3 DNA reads TGTGCCAGCTCACCACAGGGCGGTATGGACACCGGGGAGCTGTTTTTT. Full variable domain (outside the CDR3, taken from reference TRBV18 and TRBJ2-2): NAGVMQNPRHLVRRRGQEARLRCSPMKGHSHVYWYRQLPEEGLKFMVYLQKENIIDESGMPKERFSAEFPKEGPSILRIQQVVRGDSAAYFCASSPQGGMDTGELFFGEGSRLTVL.

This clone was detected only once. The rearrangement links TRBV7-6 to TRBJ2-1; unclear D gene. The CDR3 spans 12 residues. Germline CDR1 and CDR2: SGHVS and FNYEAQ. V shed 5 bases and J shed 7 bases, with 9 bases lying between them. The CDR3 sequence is CASSPLKNEQFF. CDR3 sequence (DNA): TGTGCCAGCAGCCCTCTTAAGAATGAGCAGTTCTTC.

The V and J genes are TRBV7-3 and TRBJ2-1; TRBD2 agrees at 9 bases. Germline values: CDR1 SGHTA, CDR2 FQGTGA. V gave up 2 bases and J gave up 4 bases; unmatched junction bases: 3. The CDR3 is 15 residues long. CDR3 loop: CASSLLAGRYNEQFF. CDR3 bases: TGTGCCAGCAGCTTACTAGCGGGACGATACAATGAGCAGTTCTTC.

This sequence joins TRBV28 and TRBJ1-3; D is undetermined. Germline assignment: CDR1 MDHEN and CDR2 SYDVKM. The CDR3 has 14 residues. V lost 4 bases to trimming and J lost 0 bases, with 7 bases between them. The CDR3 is CASSSRDSGNTIYF. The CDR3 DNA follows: TGTGCCAGCAGTTCCAGAGACTCTGGAAACACCATATATTTT.

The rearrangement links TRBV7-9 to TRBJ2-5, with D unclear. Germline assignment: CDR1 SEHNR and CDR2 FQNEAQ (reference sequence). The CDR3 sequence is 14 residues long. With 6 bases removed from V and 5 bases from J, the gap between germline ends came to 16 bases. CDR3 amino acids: CASRLGVGLETQYF. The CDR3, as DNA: TGTGCCAGCAGGCTTGGGGTCGGGCTGGAGACCCAGTACTTC.

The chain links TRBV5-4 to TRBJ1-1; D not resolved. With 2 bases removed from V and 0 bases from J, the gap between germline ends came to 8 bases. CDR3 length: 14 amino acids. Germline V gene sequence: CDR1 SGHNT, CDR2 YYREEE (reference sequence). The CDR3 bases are TGTGCCAGCAGCTTAAGGTCCATGAACACTGAAGCTTTCTTT. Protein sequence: CASSLRSMNTEAFF.

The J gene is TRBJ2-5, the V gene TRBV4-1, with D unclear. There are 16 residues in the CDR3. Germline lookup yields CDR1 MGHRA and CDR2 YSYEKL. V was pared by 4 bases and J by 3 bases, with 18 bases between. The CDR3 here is CASSPNALGVEETQYF. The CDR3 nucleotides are TGCGCCAGCAGCCCGAACGCCCTAGGAGTAGAAGAGACCCAGTACTTC.

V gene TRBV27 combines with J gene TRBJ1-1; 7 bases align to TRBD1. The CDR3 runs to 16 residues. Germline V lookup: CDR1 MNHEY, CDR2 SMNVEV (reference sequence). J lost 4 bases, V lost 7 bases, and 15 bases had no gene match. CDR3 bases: TGTGCCAGCAAAGACAGGGCTTTCTTCGGGGGCACTGAAGCTTTCTTT. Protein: CASKDRAFFGGTEAFF.

The CDR3 spells CSVARGYSYNEQFF. CDR3 bases: TGCAGCGTTGCTCGGGGATACTCCTACAATGAGCAGTTCTTC. The chain couples TRBV29-1 to TRBJ2-1; possible D gene TRBD2, 5 bases. Germline CDR1 and CDR2: SQVTM and ANQGSEA. This CDR3 is 14 amino acids long. V lost 4 bases and J 0 bases, leaving 10 bases between the germline ends.

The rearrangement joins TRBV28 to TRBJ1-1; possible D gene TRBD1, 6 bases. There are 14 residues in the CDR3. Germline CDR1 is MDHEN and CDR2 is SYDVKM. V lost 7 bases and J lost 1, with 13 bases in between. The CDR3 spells CASTPGTRNTEAFF. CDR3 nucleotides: TGTGCCAGCACCCCCGGGACACGGAACACTGAAGCTTTCTTT.

The CDR3 region is CASSPGTARTYEQYF. CDR3 nucleotides: TGCGCCAGCAGCCCGGGGACGGCCCGGACCTACGAGCAGTACTTC. V usage is TRBV5-1 and J usage is TRBJ2-7, with D tentatively TRBD1 or TRBD2 (5 bases each). V was clipped by 4 bases and J by 2 bases, with 16 bases between them. From germline, CDR1 is SGHRS and CDR2 YFSETQ. The CDR3 spans 15 residues. Looking up the rest from reference TRBV5-1 and TRBJ2-7 gives the full variable domain: KAGVTQTPRYLIKTRGQQVTLSCSPISGHRSVSWYQQTPGQGLQFLFEYFSETQRNKGNFPGRFSGRQFSNSRSEMNVSTLELGDSALYLCASSPGTARTYEQYFGPGTRLTVT.

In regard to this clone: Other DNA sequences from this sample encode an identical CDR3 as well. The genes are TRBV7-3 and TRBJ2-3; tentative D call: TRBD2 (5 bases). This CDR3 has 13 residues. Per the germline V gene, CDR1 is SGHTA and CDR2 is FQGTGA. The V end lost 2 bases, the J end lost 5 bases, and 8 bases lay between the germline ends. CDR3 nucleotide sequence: TGTGCCAGCAGCTTACTAGCCTTAGATACGCAGTATTTT. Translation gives CASSLLALDTQYF.

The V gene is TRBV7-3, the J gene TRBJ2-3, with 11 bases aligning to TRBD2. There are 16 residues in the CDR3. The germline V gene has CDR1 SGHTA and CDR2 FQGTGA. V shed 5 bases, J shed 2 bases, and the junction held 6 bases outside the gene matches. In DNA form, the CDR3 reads TGTGCCAGCAGCCCGGGGACTAGCGGATACACAGATACGCAGTATTTT. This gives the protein CASSPGTSGYTDTQYF.

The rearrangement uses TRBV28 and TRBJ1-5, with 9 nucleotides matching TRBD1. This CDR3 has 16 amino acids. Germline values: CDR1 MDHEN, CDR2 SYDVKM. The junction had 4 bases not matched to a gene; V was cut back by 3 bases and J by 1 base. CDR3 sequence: CASSFLGQGSNQPQHF. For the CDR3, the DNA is TGTGCCAGCAGTTTCTTGGGACAGGGAAGCAATCAGCCCCAGCATTTT.

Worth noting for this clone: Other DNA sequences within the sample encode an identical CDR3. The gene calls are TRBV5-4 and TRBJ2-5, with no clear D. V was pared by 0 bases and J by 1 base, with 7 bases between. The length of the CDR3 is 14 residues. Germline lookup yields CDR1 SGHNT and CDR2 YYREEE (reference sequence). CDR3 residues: CASSLVSSQETQYF. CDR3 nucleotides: TGTGCCAGCAGCTTGGTATCCAGCCAAGAGACCCAGTACTTC. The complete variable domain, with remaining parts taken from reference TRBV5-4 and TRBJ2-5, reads ETGVTQSPTHLIKTRGQQVTLRCSSQSGHNTVSWYQQALGQGPQFIFQYYREEENGRGNFPPRFSGLQFPNYSSELNVNALELDDSALYLCASSLVSSQETQYFGPGTRLLVL.

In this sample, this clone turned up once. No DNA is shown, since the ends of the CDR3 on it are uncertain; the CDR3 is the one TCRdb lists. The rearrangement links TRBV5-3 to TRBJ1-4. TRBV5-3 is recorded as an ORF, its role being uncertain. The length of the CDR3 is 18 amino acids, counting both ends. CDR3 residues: CARSPQPRTWRHEKNCFF.

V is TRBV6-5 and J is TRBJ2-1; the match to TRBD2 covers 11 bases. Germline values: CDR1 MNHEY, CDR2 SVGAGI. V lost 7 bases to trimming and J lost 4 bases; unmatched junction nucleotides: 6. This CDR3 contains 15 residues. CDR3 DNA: TGTGCCAGCACTCTAGCGGGAGGAGGATACAATGAGCAGTTCTTC. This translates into CASTLAGGGYNEQFF.

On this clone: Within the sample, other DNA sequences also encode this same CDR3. The CDR3 loop is CAWSVLETQYF. The CDR3 DNA reads as TGTGCCTGGAGTGTCTTGGAGACCCAGTACTTC. The genes are TRBV30 and TRBJ2-5; D is undetermined. Trimming took off 0 bases at V and 5 bases at J, with 4 bases between the two ends. Germline V gene lookup returns CDR1 GTSNPN and CDR2 SVGIG (reference sequence). This CDR3 contains 11 residues.

The CDR3 DNA reads TGCGCCAGCAGCTTGGTCCCCATGGCGGGGCCCACAGATACGCAGTATTTT. Translated: CASSLVPMAGPTDTQYF. This chain connects TRBV5-1 to TRBJ2-3; D possibly corresponds to TRBD2 (6 bases). With 0 bases removed from V and 2 bases from J, the gap between germline ends came to 16 bases. Per the germline V gene, CDR1 is SGHRS and CDR2 is YFSETQ. The CDR3 is 17 residues long.